This T cell receptor beta chain appears in the sequencing data of a study of T cells in Graves' hyperthyroidism and ophthalmopathy. The V and J ends lost 0 bases and 4 bases, in that order; junction bases with no gene match: 2. From germline, CDR1 is MNHEY and CDR2 SVGAGI. CDR3 size: 14 residues. This clonotype was counted between two and nine times. The source material, RNA transcripts, was used to amplify TCR beta CDR3 regions. When the TCR CDR3 underwent first-round RT-PCR, the HTBI primer set was used. MiXCR, applied by TCRdb to the multiplex PCR reads, yields one record per CDR3 protein. The sample has about 130,000 distinct CDR3 sequences, roughly a fifth seen once.

The sequence came from a woman in her forties or fifties with Graves' hyperthyroidism that later progressed to Graves' ophthalmopathy. Sequencing input: blood. The gene calls are TRBV6-5 and TRBJ1-2; 7 bases match TRBD1. The CDR3 DNA sequence: TGTGCCAGCAGTTACTCGACAGGGCGCTATGGCTACACCTTC. Protein product: CASSYSTGRYGYTF.